The 25 T cell receptor beta chains below were found in one sample sequenced in a study of T cell responses to AZD1222 COVID-19 vaccine. Clones were sequenced by immunoSEQ multiplex PCR, and TCRdb holds only the in-frame ones, with some missing. The sample yields about 160,000 clones, 88% seen once. Sequences were derived from peripheral blood, sampled on day 0 of AZD1222 vaccination. The receptors were gathered from an adult in good health.

This chain joins TRBV3-1 (or the pseudogene TRBV3-2) and TRBJ1-3; 9 nucleotides align to TRBD1. CDR3 size: 15 residues. The V gene end was trimmed by 4 bases and the J gene end by 2 bases; junction bases not matched to a gene: 3. Germline V lookup: CDR1 LGHDT, CDR2 YNNKEL (reference sequence). The CDR3 region is CASSPGTGPGNTIYF. DNA for the CDR3: TGTGCCAGCAGCCCCGGGACAGGGCCTGGAAACACCATATATTTT.

This chain joins TRBV6-2 or TRBV6-3 and TRBJ1-4; 12 bases fit TRBD1. CDR1 and CDR2 (germline): MNHEY, SVGEGT. CDR3 size: 16 residues. After removal of 4 bases from V and 3 bases from J, the junction contained 3 bases not matched to a gene. The CDR3 sequence: CASSSGTGGSNEKLFF. The CDR3 DNA follows: TGTGCCAGCAGTTCCGGGACAGGGGGCTCTAATGAAAAACTGTTTTTT.

The chain links TRBV6-5 to TRBJ1-2, with D unresolved. This CDR3 has 12 amino acids. V dropped 6 bases and J dropped 9 bases, with 14 bases sitting between them. Germline values: CDR1 MNHEY, CDR2 SVGAGI. The CDR3, as DNA: TGTGCCAGCAGGGGCGGGCCTTTCAGCTACACCTTC. Translated, it gives CASRGGPFSYTF.

This chain connects TRBV7-9 to TRBJ2-3; D possibly uses TRBD1 or TRBD2 (6 bases each). Trimming removed 3 bases from V and 2 bases from J, with 15 bases in between. CDR3 length: 16 amino acids. The V gene's germline CDR1 is SEHNR and CDR2 FQNEAQ (reference sequence). In nucleotides, the CDR3 is TGTGCCAGCAGCTTGGGTGGAGGGGGGACCACAGATACGCAGTATTTT. It translates to CASSLGGGGTTDTQYF.

Written as DNA, the CDR3 is TGTGCCAGCAGCTTGGCAAACGAAAAACTGTTTTTT. Its translation: CASSLANEKLFF. The chain couples TRBV5-5 to TRBJ1-4; D remains ambiguous. The germline gives CDR1 SGHKS, CDR2 YYEKEE (reference sequence). CDR3 size: 12 residues. Trimming removed 0 bases from V and 8 bases from J, with 5 bases in between.

This clone was seen a single time. V gene TRBV7-8 combines with J gene TRBJ2-5; a possible D gene is TRBD1 (6 bases). The CDR3 spans 12 residues. Trimming cost V 8 bases and J 5 bases, with 12 bases left between them. The V gene's germline CDR1 is SGHVS and CDR2 FQNEAQ. The CDR3 DNA reads TGTGCCAGCCGACGGGACATCGAGACCCAGTACTTC. Translation gives CASRRDIETQYF.

Here the CDR3 reads CASSPPGGPQHF. DNA of the CDR3: TGTGCCAGCTCACCTCCCGGGGGACCCCAGCATTTT. The chain joins TRBV18 to TRBJ1-5; a weak D match, TRBD1 (5 bases). V shed 3 bases and J shed 10 bases, with 10 bases lying between them. Germline assignment: CDR1 KGHSH and CDR2 LQKENI. The CDR3 has 12 residues.

This clone has just a few counts. The chain links TRBV7-8 to TRBJ2-1; the D is unclear. Germline V gives CDR1 SGHVS, CDR2 FQNEAQ. The length of the CDR3 is 15 residues. Between the trimmed V and J ends, which lost 2 bases and 8 bases, there was a span of 16 bases. This CDR3 is CASSLMGLAGDEQFF. In DNA form, the CDR3 reads TGTGCCAGCAGCTTAATGGGCCTGGCCGGTGATGAGCAGTTCTTC.

This chain uses TRBV28 with TRBJ1-2, with 7 bases identical to TRBD1. CDR3 length: 13 amino acids. Germline V gene data show CDR1 as MDHEN and CDR2 as SYDVKM. J lost 8 bases, V lost 4 bases, and 7 bases had no gene match. CDR3 protein: CASSWPGGLGYTF. Here the CDR3 DNA reads TGTGCCAGCAGTTGGCCAGGGGGTCTCGGCTACACCTTC.

The chain links TRBV6-5 to TRBJ1-1; no definite D call. The CDR3 has 13 amino acids. In germline, CDR1 is MNHEY, CDR2 SVGAGI. Trimming left V 6 bases short and J 6 bases short, with 14 bases between. CDR3 coding DNA: TGTGCCAGCAGACCCCCGGGAGGGCCTGAAGCTTTCTTT. Its translation is CASRPPGGPEAFF.

This clone showed up just once. The CDR3 spells CANNAENPGNSYEQYF. CDR3 sequence (DNA): TGTGCCAACAATGCGGAGAACCCGGGGAACTCCTACGAGCAGTACTTC. The chain links TRBV2 to TRBJ2-7; D perhaps matches TRBD2 (5 bases). V was trimmed by 10 bases and J by 0 bases, leaving 22 bases between them. The germline V gene encodes CDR1 SNHLY and CDR2 FYNNEI. The CDR3 has 16 residues.

DNA of the CDR3: TGTGCCAGCAGTTTATTTAACACTGAAGCTTTCTTT. This codes for CASSLFNTEAFF. This chain links TRBV28 with TRBJ1-1; no definite D call. V was trimmed by 1 base and J by 2 bases, leaving 2 bases between them. The CDR3 loop spans 12 amino acids. The germline V gene has CDR1 MDHEN and CDR2 SYDVKM.

The chain combines TRBV10-3 with TRBJ2-6; 10 bases line up with TRBD1. J lost 5 bases, V lost 9 bases, and 13 bases had no gene match. Germline values: CDR1 ENHRY, CDR2 SYGVKD. The CDR3 is 17 residues long. The CDR3 DNA is TGTGCCATACAACCCGGGACAGGGGCGGCCTGGGCCAACGTCCTGACTTTC. Translating gives CAIQPGTGAAWANVLTF.

V usage is TRBV5-5 and J usage is TRBJ2-3, with TRBD1 identical over 7 bases. V lost 3 bases to trimming and J lost 4 bases; unmatched junction nucleotides: 20. The germline CDR1 and CDR2 sequences are SGHKS and YYEKEE (reference sequence). The CDR3 has 19 residues. CDR3 bases: TGTGCCAGCAGCTCGCGTTGGGCATGGGACAGACTGACTTCAGATACGCAGTATTTT. Translating it yields CASSSRWAWDRLTSDTQYF.

This chain uses TRBV24-1 with TRBJ1-4; TRBD1 aligns across 7 bases. This CDR3 region has 12 residues. Unmatched junction bases numbered 3, after V lost 9 bases and J lost 6 bases. Germline V gene sequence: CDR1 KGHDR, CDR2 SFDVKD. CDR3 region: CATAGTDEKLFF. Here the CDR3 DNA reads TGTGCCACCGCAGGGACAGATGAAAAACTGTTTTTT.

The chain uses TRBV10-3 and TRBJ1-1; D call uncertain. Looked up from germline, CDR1 is ENHRY and CDR2 is SYGVKD. CDR3 length: 11 residues. Trimming took 3 bases from V and 5 from J, leaving 4 bases between them. The CDR3 sequence is CAISDSTEAFF. CDR3 nucleotides: TGTGCCATCAGTGATAGTACTGAAGCTTTCTTT.

The gene calls are TRBV7-2 and TRBJ1-5; D gene unclear. CDR3 length equals 19 residues. Germline V gives CDR1 SGHTA, CDR2 FQGNSA. Trimming removed 5 bases at V and 4 bases at J, with 27 bases between. The CDR3 DNA reads as TGTGCCAGCAGCCAAAGTCTTTCTACCTCCCACGTGCGAAATCAGCCCCAGCATTTT. It codes for CASSQSLSTSHVRNQPQHF. Based on the CDR3 plus reference TRBV7-2 and TRBJ1-5, the full variable domain is GAGVSQSPSNKVTEKGKDVELRCDPISGHTALYWYRQSLGQGLEFLIYFQGNSAPDKSGLPSDRFSAERTGGSVSTLTIQRTQQEDSAVYLCASSQSLSTSHVRNQPQHFGDGTRLSIL.

V and J are TRBV27 and TRBJ1-5; D gene uncertain. The length of the CDR3 is 14 residues. Trimming took 3 bases from V and 6 from J, leaving 12 bases between them. CDR1 is MNHEY and CDR2 is SMNVEV in the germline V gene (reference sequence). The CDR3 DNA follows: TGTGCCAGCAGTTTGGGTGGGAAGGTTCAGCCCCAGCATTTT. Its protein is CASSLGGKVQPQHF.

The chain couples TRBV11-3 to TRBJ1-3; 8 bases map to TRBD1. The V gene end was trimmed by 4 bases and the J gene end by 4 bases; junction bases not matched to a gene: 6. This CDR3 spans 15 amino acids. CDR1 SGHNT and CDR2 YENEEA come from the germline V gene. CDR3 sequence (DNA): TGTGCCAGCAGCTCCCGGACAGGGCCCGGAAACACCATATATTTT. Amino acids: CASSSRTGPGNTIYF.

The gene calls are TRBV11-1 and TRBJ2-2; TRBD1 agrees at 7 bases. V gave up 5 bases and J gave up 7 bases; unmatched junction bases: 7. This CDR3 has 14 residues. Germline loops: CDR1 SGHAT, CDR2 FQDESV (reference sequence). In nucleotides, the CDR3 is TGTGCCAGCAGCCTGAACAGGGGTTACGGGGAGCTGTTTTTT. Residues: CASSLNRGYGELFF.

The chain recombines TRBV3-1 (or the pseudogene TRBV3-2) with TRBJ1-3; D unclear. This CDR3 region has 13 residues. From germline, CDR1 is LGHDT and CDR2 YNNKEL (reference sequence). Trimming removed 1 base from V and 7 bases from J, with 8 bases in between. CDR3 coding DNA: TGTGCCAGCAGCCAAGGTCAGGTTAACACCATATATTTT. Protein product: CASSQGQVNTIYF.

This chain links TRBV4-3 with TRBJ2-7, with a possible D match to TRBD1 (6 bases). Looked up from germline, CDR1 is LGHNA and CDR2 is YSLEER. The CDR3 runs 14 residues. V lost 0 bases, J lost 2 bases, and 8 bases lay in between. The chain's CDR3 is CASSQETGAYEQYF. The CDR3 DNA reads as TGCGCCAGCAGCCAAGAGACAGGCGCCTACGAGCAGTACTTC.

The chain links TRBV18 to TRBJ2-2; 9 bases fit TRBD2. J gave up 8 bases and V 4 bases, and 8 bases lay outside the gene matches. Germline values: CDR1 KGHSH, CDR2 LQKENI. The CDR3 totals 15 residues. The CDR3 protein is CASSLTSGNLGELFF. DNA of the CDR3: TGTGCCAGCTCACTGACTAGCGGAAATCTTGGGGAGCTGTTTTTT.

The chain is built from TRBV4-2 and TRBJ1-2, with D possibly TRBD1 on 6 matching bases. This CDR3 spans 16 amino acids. The germline gives CDR1 LGHNA, CDR2 YNFKEQ. V lost 4 bases and J 6 bases, leaving 21 bases between the germline ends. This CDR3 reads CASSREAGNRADGYTF. The CDR3 DNA follows: TGTGCCAGCAGCCGGGAAGCCGGGAACAGGGCGGATGGCTACACCTTC.

The genes are TRBV29-1 and TRBJ2-1, with 9 bases lining up with TRBD2. The length of the CDR3 is 17 residues. J lost 4 bases, V lost 0 bases, and 10 bases had no gene match. The V gene's germline CDR1 is SQVTM and CDR2 ANQGSEA. The CDR3 nucleotides read TGCAGCGTTGAAGATCCCGCTCGAGCGGGGGGTTACAATGAGCAGTTCTTC. Translation: CSVEDPARAGGYNEQFF.